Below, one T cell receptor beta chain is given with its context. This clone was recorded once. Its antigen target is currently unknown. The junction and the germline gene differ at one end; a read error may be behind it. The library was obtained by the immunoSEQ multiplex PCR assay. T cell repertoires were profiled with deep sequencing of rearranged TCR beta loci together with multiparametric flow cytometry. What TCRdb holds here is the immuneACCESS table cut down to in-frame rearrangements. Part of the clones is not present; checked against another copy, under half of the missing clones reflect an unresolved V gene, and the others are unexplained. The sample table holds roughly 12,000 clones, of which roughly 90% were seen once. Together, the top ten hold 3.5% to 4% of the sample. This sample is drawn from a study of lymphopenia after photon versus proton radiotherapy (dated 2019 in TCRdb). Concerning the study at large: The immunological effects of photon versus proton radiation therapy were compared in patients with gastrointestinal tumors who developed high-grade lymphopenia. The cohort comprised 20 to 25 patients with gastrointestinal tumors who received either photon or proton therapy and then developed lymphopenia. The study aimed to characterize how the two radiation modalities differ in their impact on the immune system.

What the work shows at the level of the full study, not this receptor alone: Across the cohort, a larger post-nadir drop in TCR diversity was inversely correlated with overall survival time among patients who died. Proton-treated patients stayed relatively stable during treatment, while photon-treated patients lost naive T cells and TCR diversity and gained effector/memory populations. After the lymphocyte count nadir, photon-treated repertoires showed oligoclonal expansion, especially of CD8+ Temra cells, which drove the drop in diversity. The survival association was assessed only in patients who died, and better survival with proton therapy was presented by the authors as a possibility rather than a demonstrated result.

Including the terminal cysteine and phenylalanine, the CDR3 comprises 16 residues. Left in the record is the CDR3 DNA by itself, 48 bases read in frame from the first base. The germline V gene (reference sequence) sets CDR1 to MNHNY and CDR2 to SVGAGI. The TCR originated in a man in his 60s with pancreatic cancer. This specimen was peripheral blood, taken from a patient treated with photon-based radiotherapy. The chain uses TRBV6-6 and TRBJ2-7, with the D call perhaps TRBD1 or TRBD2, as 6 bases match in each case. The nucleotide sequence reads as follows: TGTGCCAGCGGTTACTCGGGGGCCGGGGATCCCTACGAGCAGTACTTC. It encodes CASGYSGAGDPYEQYF.